These 22 T cell receptor beta chains originate from one sample sequenced in a study of T cell responses to AZD1222 COVID-19 vaccine. Using immunoSEQ multiplex PCR, the repertoire was profiled, and TCRdb retains in-frame clones only, with some absent. The repertoire holds roughly 120,000 clones, about 90% seen once, with approximately 9.2% in the top ten. The sample in question was peripheral blood, obtained on day 0 of AZD1222 vaccination. The receptors here all came from an adult in good health.

This clone was recorded a few times. The chain couples TRBV4-1 to TRBJ2-7; maybe TRBD1 (6 bases). There are 15 residues in the CDR3. Between the trimmed V and J ends, which lost 4 bases and 7 bases, there was a span of 20 bases. The germline V gene has CDR1 MGHRA and CDR2 YSYEKL. CDR3 in amino acids: CASSRDRDTRGEQYF. The CDR3 nucleotides are TGCGCCAGCAGCCGGGACCGGGACACCCGTGGGGAGCAGTACTTC.

This sequence joins TRBV7-6 and TRBJ2-2; D ambiguous. Germline loops: CDR1 SGHVS, CDR2 FNYEAQ. Trimming cost V 5 bases and J 7 bases, with 11 bases left between them. This CDR3 is built from 13 residues. The CDR3 reads CASSPPVIGELFF. The DNA of the CDR3 is TGTGCCAGCAGCCCCCCGGTAATCGGGGAGCTGTTTTTT.

This chain joins TRBV5-1 and TRBJ1-2; TRBD1 matches at 7 bases. The length of the CDR3 is 15 residues. Per the germline V gene, CDR1 is SGHRS and CDR2 is YFSETQ. Trimming cost V 2 bases and J 2 bases; bases outside gene matches: 6. CDR3 protein: CASSFRDSTNYGYTF. The CDR3 nucleotides read TGCGCCAGCAGCTTCCGGGACAGTACCAACTATGGCTACACCTTC.

The CDR3 nucleotides read TGTGCCAGCAGCTTACTAGCGGGGGGGTCGGAGACCCAGTACTTC. As protein: CASSLLAGGSETQYF. V usage is TRBV5-6 and J usage is TRBJ2-5; TRBD2 matches at 13 bases. V trimming: 2 bases; J trimming: 5 bases; junction bases outside the gene matches: 3. Germline V gives CDR1 SGHDT, CDR2 YYEEEE. There are 15 residues in the CDR3.

The V and J genes are TRBV19 and TRBJ1-5; TRBD1 agrees at 8 bases. Germline V CDR1 and CDR2: LNHDA, SQIVND (reference sequence). Losses at the gene ends were 4 bases for V and 5 bases for J; bases not matched to a gene: 7. The CDR3 contains 15 residues. CDR3 sequence: CASSTTDRVYQPQHF. In DNA, the CDR3 is TGTGCCAGTAGTACCACGGACAGGGTCTATCAGCCCCAGCATTTT. The entire variable domain, with the rest obtained from reference TRBV19 and TRBJ1-5, is as follows: DGGITQSPKYLFRKEGQNVTLSCEQNLNHDAMYWYRQDPGQGLRLIYYSQIVNDFQKGDIAEGYSVSREKKESFPLTVTSAQKNPTAFYLCASSTTDRVYQPQHFGDGTRLSIL.

This chain links TRBV30 with TRBJ2-3; D unclear. CDR3 length: 14 amino acids. Per germline, CDR1 GTSNPN and CDR2 SVGIG (reference sequence). Trimming stripped 3 bases from V and 3 bases from J, with 13 bases between. The CDR3 is CAWRRPPTTDTQYF. The CDR3 DNA reads TGTGCCTGGAGAAGACCCCCGACGACAGATACGCAGTATTTT.

The chain carries TRBV27 and TRBJ1-1; no firm D call. CDR1 and CDR2 from the germline V gene are MNHEY and SMNVEV (reference sequence). The V end lost 3 bases, the J end lost 7 bases, and 15 bases lay between the germline ends. The CDR3 loop spans 14 amino acids. The CDR3: CASSFGQQGSEAFF. The DNA for the CDR3 is TGTGCCAGCAGTTTTGGCCAGCAAGGAAGTGAAGCTTTCTTT.

Comments on this clone: Mismatch with germline at one junction end may stem from a read error. This chain connects TRBV5-4 to TRBJ2-3; TRBD2 aligns across 12 bases. The germline CDR1 and CDR2 sequences are SGHNT and YYREEE (reference sequence). The CDR3 length is 16 residues. Here the CDR3 reads CASSSGLAGTPETQYF. CDR3 DNA sequence: TGTGCCAGCAGCTCCGGACTAGCGGGGACCCCAGAGACGCAGTATTTT.

The chain's CDR3 is CASSQDTSSYEQYF. DNA of the CDR3: TGCGCCAGCAGCCAAGATACTAGCTCCTACGAGCAGTACTTC. The V call is TRBV4-3, the J call TRBJ2-7; TRBD2 is a possible D gene (5 bases). This CDR3 has 14 amino acids. The V end lost 0 bases, the J end lost 0 bases, and 6 bases lay between the germline ends. Germline CDR1 LGHNA, CDR2 YSLEER.

The chain is built from TRBV28 and TRBJ2-1; D is tentatively TRBD1 or TRBD2 (5 bases each). Germline CDR1 is MDHEN and CDR2 is SYDVKM. Deletions cut 4 bases from V and 7 bases from J, with 14 bases between. The CDR3 spans 14 residues. The CDR3 DNA reads TGTGCCAGCAGTTCCATTCAGAGGGGAAATGAGCAGTTCTTC. Translated: CASSSIQRGNEQFF.

The rearrangement uses TRBV4-3 and TRBJ2-1; D remains ambiguous. This CDR3 has 17 amino acids. Germline-derived CDR1 and CDR2 are LGHNA and YSLEER. V lost 3 bases and J lost 5, with 20 bases in between. The CDR3 DNA is TGCGCCAGCAGCCAGGCCCTGACACGCCAAGTAGACAATGAGCAGTTCTTC. The encoded protein is CASSQALTRQVDNEQFF.

The rearrangement joins TRBV19 to TRBJ1-3; D not resolved. Between the trimmed V and J ends, which lost 1 base and 4 bases, there was a span of 8 bases. Germline loops: CDR1 LNHDA, CDR2 SQIVND (reference sequence). This CDR3 is 14 amino acids long. The CDR3 loop reads CASSIGGPGNTIYF. DNA for the CDR3: TGTGCCAGTAGTATAGGGGGTCCCGGAAACACCATATATTTT.

This clone came up once. The V gene is TRBV27, the J gene TRBJ1-2; D is possibly TRBD1 (5 bases). The CDR3 totals 14 residues. CDR1 is MNHEY and CDR2 is SMNVEV in the germline V gene (reference sequence). Trimming removed 0 bases at V and 4 bases at J, with 9 bases between. CDR3 in amino acids: CASSLSRQPYGYTF. CDR3 sequence (DNA): TGTGCCAGCAGTTTATCTCGACAGCCCTATGGCTACACCTTC.

This clone was picked up one time. V is TRBV15 and J is TRBJ2-3; D not certain. Germline values: CDR1 LNHNV, CDR2 YYDKDF (reference sequence). The ends were cut back, 1 base at V and 2 bases at J, with 13 bases in the middle. The CDR3 runs 16 residues. CDR3 sequence: CATSRGGAVTTDTQYF. The CDR3, as DNA: TGTGCCACCAGCAGAGGTGGCGCAGTCACCACAGATACGCAGTATTTT.

This chain connects TRBV6-1 to TRBJ2-5; TRBD2 agrees at 7 bases. V trimming: 2 bases; J trimming: 1 base; junction bases outside the gene matches: 13. The CDR3 covers 18 residues. Germline V CDR1 and CDR2: MNHNS, SASEGT. The chain's CDR3 is CASSEPRALRGIQETQYF. The CDR3 nucleotides are TGTGCCAGCAGTGAACCGAGAGCGTTGCGGGGGATCCAAGAGACCCAGTACTTC.

The chain couples TRBV7-3 to TRBJ2-3, with 16 bases that match TRBD2. The CDR3 contains 18 residues. Germline CDR1 SGHTA, CDR2 FQGTGA. J gave up 1 base and V 6 bases, and 7 bases lay outside the gene matches. The CDR3 DNA sequence: TGTGCCAGCAGTCCCGGGACTAGCGGGGGGGTCGGCACAGATACGCAGTATTTT. Its translation is CASSPGTSGGVGTDTQYF.

The chain employs TRBV7-2 and TRBJ2-1; D is unresolved. CDR1 and CDR2 from the germline V gene are SGHTA and FQGNSA. V was trimmed by 2 bases and J by 12 bases, leaving 11 bases between them. The CDR3 length is 12 residues. The CDR3 nucleotides read TGTGCCAGCAGCTTATCGGCCTATGGGCAGTTCTTC. It translates to CASSLSAYGQFF.

In its sample, this clone was seen many times. The chain couples TRBV5-5 to TRBJ2-7, with TRBD1 matching over 8 bases. Germline trimming cut 3 bases from V and 1 base from J; bases unmatched to any gene: 6. The CDR3 has 15 amino acids. CDR1 and CDR2 (germline): SGHKS, YYEKEE (reference sequence). The CDR3 reads CASSYGQGNSYEQYF. Here the CDR3 DNA reads TGTGCCAGCAGCTACGGACAGGGAAATTCCTACGAGCAGTACTTC.

The genes are TRBV23-1 and TRBJ2-7; TRBD1 or TRBD2 may be the D gene (5 bases each). TRBV23-1 is noted as an ORF with a role that remains uncertain. The V end was cut by 4 bases, the J end by 4 bases, with 8 bases between. The CDR3 has 12 residues. The CDR3 spells CASSPWGYEQYF. For the CDR3, the DNA is TGCGCCAGCAGTCCGTGGGGGTACGAGCAGTACTTC.

The gene calls are TRBV19 and TRBJ1-5, with a tentative D call TRBD1 (6 bases). The CDR3 is 14 residues long. V was pared by 6 bases and J by 3 bases, with 12 bases between. Germline V CDR1 and CDR2: LNHDA, SQIVND (reference sequence). CDR3 DNA: TGTGCCAGTAGGATCCGGGACAACAATCAGCCCCAGCATTTT. Its protein product is CASRIRDNNQPQHF. Using reference TRBV19 and TRBJ1-5 for the parts outside the CDR3, the full variable domain is DGGITQSPKYLFRKEGQNVTLSCEQNLNHDAMYWYRQDPGQGLRLIYYSQIVNDFQKGDIAEGYSVSREKKESFPLTVTSAQKNPTAFYLCASRIRDNNQPQHFGDGTRLSIL.

On this clone: At one end, the junction sequence differs from germline, possibly due to a read error. V gene TRBV5-1 combines with J gene TRBJ2-4, with 10 bases identical to TRBD1. CDR1 SGHRS and CDR2 YFSETQ come from the germline V gene. The CDR3 runs 13 residues. CDR3 bases: TGCGCCAGCAGCCCGGAAGCCCTGGGACAGGGGAGTTTC. Its translation is CASSPEALGQGSF.

The genes are TRBV27 and TRBJ2-1; D may be TRBD1 (5 bases). The germline CDR1 and CDR2 sequences are MNHEY and SMNVEV (reference sequence). The length of the CDR3 is 13 residues. V shed 6 bases and J shed 4 bases, with 10 bases lying between them. This CDR3 reads CASRPDNYNEQFF. DNA for the CDR3: TGTGCCAGCAGACCGGACAATTACAATGAGCAGTTCTTC.